Detailed here is one T cell receptor beta chain. As yet, its antigen is unknown. Those who donated were healthy bone marrow donors. The sample comes from a study of cytomegalovirus exposure and HLA in healthy donors. This PCR relied on a set of 60 Vbeta primers and 13 Jbeta primers. Original handling: In a later analysis, the count reached 74 million or so unique TCR beta chains, with roughly 9.9 million shared. The data were produced by immunoSEQ multiplex PCR, yet TCRdb's version contains in-frame clones alone and is incomplete. V and J calls and clone size are given by that table; D and trimming were obtained from the DNA. The sample lists 100,000 or so clones; under 85% were seen once. Study findings and constraints: Reports described diagnosis of cytomegalovirus status by the classifier as highly specific and sensitive. Whilst most TCR sequences proved rare, a subset of public TCRs occurred across many donors.

Trimming removed 4 bases from V and 7 bases from J; junction bases left unmatched: 0. CDR1 and CDR2 from the germline V gene are MRHNA and SNTAGT. This CDR3 is 14 amino acids long. This TCR came from a man aged 25-40 years in good health and CMV-seronegative. This chain connects TRBV6-4 to TRBJ2-1; 14 bases match TRBD2. The source material was PBMCs. CDR3 loop: CASSGLAGGNEQFF. The CDR3 coding sequence is TGTGCCAGCAGTGGACTAGCGGGAGGGAATGAGCAGTTCTTC.